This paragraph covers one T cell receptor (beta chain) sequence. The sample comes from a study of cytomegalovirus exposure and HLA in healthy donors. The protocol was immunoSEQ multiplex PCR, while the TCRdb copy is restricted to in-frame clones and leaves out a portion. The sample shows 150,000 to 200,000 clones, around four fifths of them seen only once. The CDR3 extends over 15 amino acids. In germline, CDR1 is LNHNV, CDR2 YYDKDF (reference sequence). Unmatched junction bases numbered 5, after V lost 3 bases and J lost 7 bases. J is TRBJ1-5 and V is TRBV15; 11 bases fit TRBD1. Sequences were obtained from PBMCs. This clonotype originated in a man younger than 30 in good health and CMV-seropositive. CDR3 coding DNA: TGTGCCACCAGCAGGGCGGGACAGGGGGACCAGCCCCAGCATTTT. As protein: CATSRAGQGDQPQHF.